Below, one T cell receptor beta chain is given with its context. The target antigen is unknown. A much larger clone lies one base from this, so it may be a read error. Researchers amplified the TCR beta CDR3 regions from RNA transcripts. The HTBI primer set drove a first-round RT-PCR of the TCR CDR3. TCRdb re-analysed the multiplex PCR reads in MiXCR, keeping a single row per CDR3 protein. The table lists hundreds of thousands of distinct CDR3 sequences, less than 20% of them singletons. This record comes from a study of T cells in Graves' hyperthyroidism and ophthalmopathy. Study background: Blood was drawn when the patient was first diagnosed and still untreated. General study results and limits: Clonotypes that were expanded in thyroid above 0.001 mostly appeared in blood too.

Those patients with uncontrolled infection, other autoimmune disease, pregnancy or lactation were excluded. A roughly 9.7 ml volume of fresh peripheral blood provided the PBMCs. With 5 bases clipped from V and 0 bases from J, the junction kept 4 bases outside the gene matches. This CDR3 is 16 amino acids long. The V and J genes are TRBV12-3 or TRBV12-4 and TRBJ2-1, with TRBD2 matching over 10 bases. This clonotype was sampled from a woman between 18 and 29 years old with Graves' hyperthyroidism. Specimen: blood. The CDR3 nucleotides are TGTGCCAGCAGTGGGGCTAGCGGGAGCTCCTACAATGAGCAGTTCTTC. Encoded protein: CASSGASGSSYNEQFF.